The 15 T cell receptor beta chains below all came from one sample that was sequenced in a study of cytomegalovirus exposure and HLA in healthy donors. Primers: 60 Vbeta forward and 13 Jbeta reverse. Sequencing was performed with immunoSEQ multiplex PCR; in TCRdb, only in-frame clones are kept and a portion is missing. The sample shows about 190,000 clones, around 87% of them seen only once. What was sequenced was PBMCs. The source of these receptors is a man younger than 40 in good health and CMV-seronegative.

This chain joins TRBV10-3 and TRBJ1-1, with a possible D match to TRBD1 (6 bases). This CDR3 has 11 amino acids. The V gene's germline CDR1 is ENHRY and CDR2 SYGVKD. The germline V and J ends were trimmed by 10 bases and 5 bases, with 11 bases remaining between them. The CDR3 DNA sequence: TGTGCCACCTCAACAGGGACTGAAGCTTTCTTT. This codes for CATSTGTEAFF.

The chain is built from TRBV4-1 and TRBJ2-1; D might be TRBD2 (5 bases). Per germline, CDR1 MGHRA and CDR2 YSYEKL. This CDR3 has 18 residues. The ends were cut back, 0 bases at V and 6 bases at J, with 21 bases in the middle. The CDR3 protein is CASSQEGREGSAGNEQFF. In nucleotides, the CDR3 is TGCGCCAGCAGCCAAGAGGGAAGGGAAGGTAGCGCAGGCAATGAGCAGTTCTTC.

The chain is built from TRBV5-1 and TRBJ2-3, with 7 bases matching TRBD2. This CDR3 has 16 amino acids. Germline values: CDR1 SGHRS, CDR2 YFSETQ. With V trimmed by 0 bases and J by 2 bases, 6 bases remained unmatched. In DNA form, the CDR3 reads TGCGCCAGCAGCTTGGACCAGCGGGGCACCACAGATACGCAGTATTTT. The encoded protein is CASSLDQRGTTDTQYF.

This chain's CDR3 is CASSLNRGAQGEKLFF. As DNA, the CDR3 is TGTGCCAGCAGTTTAAATCGTGGGGCCCAAGGGGAAAAACTGTTTTTT. V is TRBV28 and J is TRBJ1-4; maybe TRBD1 (5 bases). V was clipped by 2 bases and J by 8 bases, with 18 bases between them. The CDR3 is 16 amino acids. Germline-derived CDR1 and CDR2 are MDHEN and SYDVKM.

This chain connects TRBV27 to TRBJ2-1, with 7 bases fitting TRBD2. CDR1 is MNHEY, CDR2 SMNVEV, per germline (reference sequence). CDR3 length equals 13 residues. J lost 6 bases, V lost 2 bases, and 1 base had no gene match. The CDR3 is CASSLGGGNEQFF. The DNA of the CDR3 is TGTGCCAGCAGTTTAGGGGGGGGCAATGAGCAGTTCTTC.

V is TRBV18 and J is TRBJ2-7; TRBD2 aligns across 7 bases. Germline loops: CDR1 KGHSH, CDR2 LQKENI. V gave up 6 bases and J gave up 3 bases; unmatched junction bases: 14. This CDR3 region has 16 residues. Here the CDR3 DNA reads TGTGCCAGCTCTGGGCAGGAAGCGGGACCGGGCTACGAGCAGTACTTC. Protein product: CASSGQEAGPGYEQYF.

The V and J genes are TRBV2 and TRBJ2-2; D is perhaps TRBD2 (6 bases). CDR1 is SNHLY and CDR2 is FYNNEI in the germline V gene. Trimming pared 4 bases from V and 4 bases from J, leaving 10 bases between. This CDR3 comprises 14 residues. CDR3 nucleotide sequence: TGTGCCAGCAGTGCTAGCGTTAGCACCGGGGAGCTGTTTTTT. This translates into CASSASVSTGELFF.

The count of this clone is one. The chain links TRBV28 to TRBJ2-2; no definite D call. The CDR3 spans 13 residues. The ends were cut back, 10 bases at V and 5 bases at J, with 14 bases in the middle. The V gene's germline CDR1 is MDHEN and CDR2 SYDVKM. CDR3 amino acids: CATSGYVTGELFF. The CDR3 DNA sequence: TGTGCCACCTCCGGGTACGTTACCGGGGAGCTGTTTTTT.

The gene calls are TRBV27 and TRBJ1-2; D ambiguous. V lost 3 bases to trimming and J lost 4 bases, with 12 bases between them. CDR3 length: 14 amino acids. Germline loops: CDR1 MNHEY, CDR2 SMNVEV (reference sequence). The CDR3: CASSLRAASYGYTF. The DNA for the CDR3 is TGTGCCAGCAGTTTGCGGGCAGCGTCCTATGGCTACACCTTC.

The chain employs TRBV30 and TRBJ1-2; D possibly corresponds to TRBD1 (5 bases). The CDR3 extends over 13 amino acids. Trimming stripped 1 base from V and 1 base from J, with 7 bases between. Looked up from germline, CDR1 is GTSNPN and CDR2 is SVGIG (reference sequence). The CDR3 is CAWSEQDNYGYTF. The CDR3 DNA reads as TGTGCCTGGAGTGAACAGGATAACTATGGCTACACCTTC.

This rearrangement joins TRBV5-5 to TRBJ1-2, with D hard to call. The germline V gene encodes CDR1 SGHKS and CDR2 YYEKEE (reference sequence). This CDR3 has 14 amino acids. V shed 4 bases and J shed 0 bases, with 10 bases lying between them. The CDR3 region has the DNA TGTGCCAGCAGCCCCGAGCTAGCTAACTATGGCTACACCTTC. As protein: CASSPELANYGYTF.

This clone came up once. The chain's CDR3 is CASGAGQPLHGYTF. The CDR3 nucleotides read TGTGCCAGCGGCGCCGGACAGCCGCTTCATGGCTACACCTTC. The V and J genes are TRBV6-5 and TRBJ1-2, with D maybe TRBD1 (6 bases). The CDR3 covers 14 residues. The germline CDR1 and CDR2 sequences are MNHEY and SVGAGI. V lost 8 bases, J lost 6 bases, and 19 bases lay in between.

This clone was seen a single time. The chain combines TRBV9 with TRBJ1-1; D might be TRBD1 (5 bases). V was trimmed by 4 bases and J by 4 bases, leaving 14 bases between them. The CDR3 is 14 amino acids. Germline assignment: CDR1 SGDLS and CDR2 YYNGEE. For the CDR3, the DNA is TGTGCCAGCAGCACCCGTGGCAGGGTCACTGAAGCTTTCTTT. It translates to CASSTRGRVTEAFF. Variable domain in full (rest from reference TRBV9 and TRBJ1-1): DSGVTQTPKHLITATGQRVTLRCSPRSGDLSVYWYQQSLDQGLQFLIQYYNGEERAKGNILERFSAQQFPDLHSELNLSSLELGDSALYFCASSTRGRVTEAFFGQGTRLTVV.

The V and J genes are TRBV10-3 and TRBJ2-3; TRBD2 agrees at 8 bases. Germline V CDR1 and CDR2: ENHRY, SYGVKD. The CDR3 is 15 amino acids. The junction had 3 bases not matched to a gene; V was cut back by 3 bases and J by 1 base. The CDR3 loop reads CAISEGRGGTDTQYF. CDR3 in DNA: TGTGCCATCAGTGAAGGGCGGGGGGGCACAGATACGCAGTATTTT.

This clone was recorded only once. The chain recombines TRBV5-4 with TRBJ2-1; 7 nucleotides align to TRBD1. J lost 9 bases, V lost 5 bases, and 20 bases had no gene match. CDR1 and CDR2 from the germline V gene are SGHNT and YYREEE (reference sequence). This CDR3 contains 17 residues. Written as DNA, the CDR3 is TGTGCCAGCAGGGGATGGAGCGTTATCTCCGGGGACAGTGAGCAGTTCTTC. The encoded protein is CASRGWSVISGDSEQFF.